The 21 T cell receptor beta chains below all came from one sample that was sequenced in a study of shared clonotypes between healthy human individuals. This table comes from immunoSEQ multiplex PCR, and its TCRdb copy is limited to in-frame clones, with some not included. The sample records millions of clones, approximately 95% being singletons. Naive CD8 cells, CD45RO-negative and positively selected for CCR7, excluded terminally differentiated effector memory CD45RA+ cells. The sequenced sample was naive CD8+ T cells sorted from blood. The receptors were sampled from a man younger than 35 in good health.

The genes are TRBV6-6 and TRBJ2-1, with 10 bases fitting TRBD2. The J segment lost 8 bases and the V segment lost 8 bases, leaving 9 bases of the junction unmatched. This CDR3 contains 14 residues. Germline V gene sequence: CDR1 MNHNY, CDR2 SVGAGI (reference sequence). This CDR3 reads CASGSGLASDEQFF. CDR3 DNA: TGTGCCAGCGGATCGGGACTAGCGAGCGATGAGCAGTTCTTC.

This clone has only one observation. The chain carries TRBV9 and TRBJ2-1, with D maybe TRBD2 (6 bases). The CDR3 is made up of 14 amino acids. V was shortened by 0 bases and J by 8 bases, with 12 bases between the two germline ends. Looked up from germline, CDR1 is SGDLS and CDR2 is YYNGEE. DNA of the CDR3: TGTGCCAGCAGCGTAGATTCGAGGAGGGATGAGCAGTTCTTC. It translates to CASSVDSRRDEQFF.

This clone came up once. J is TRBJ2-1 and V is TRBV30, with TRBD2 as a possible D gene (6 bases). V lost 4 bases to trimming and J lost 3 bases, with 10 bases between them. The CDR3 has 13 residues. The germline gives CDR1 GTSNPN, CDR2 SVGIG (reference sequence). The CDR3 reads CAWKEGGYNEQFF. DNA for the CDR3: TGTGCCTGGAAGGAGGGAGGCTACAATGAGCAGTTCTTC.

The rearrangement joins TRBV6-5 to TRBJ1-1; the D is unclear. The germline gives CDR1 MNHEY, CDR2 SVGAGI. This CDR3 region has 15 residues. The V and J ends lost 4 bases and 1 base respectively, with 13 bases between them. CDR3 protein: CASSSDLHPNTEAFF. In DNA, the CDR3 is TGTGCCAGCAGTTCCGACCTACACCCGAACACTGAAGCTTTCTTT.

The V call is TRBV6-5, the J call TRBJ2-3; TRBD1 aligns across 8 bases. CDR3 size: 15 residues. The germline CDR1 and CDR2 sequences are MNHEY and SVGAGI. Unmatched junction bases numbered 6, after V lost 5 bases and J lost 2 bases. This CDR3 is CASSGQGFTTDTQYF. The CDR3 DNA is TGTGCCAGCAGTGGACAGGGTTTTACCACAGATACGCAGTATTTT.

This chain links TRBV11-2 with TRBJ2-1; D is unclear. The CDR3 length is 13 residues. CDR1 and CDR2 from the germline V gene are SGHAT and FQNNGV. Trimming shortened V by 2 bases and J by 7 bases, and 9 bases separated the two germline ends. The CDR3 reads CASSLSVVNEQFF. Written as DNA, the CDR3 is TGTGCCAGCAGCTTATCGGTGGTTAATGAGCAGTTCTTC.

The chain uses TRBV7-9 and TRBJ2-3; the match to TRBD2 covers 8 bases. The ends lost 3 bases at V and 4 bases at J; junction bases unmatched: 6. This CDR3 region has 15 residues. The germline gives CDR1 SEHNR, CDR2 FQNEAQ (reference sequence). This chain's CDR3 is CASSLSAGGADTQYF. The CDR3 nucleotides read TGTGCCAGCAGCTTGTCGGCGGGGGGTGCAGATACGCAGTATTTT.

The chain's CDR3 is CASSQSPATGASNQPQHF. The CDR3 nucleotides are TGCGCCAGCAGCCAGTCACCCGCCACAGGGGCTAGCAATCAGCCCCAGCATTTT. V is TRBV4-3 and J is TRBJ1-5; TRBD1 agrees at 7 bases. The CDR3 loop spans 18 amino acids. The germline V gene encodes CDR1 LGHNA and CDR2 YSLEER. Germline trimming cut 3 bases from V and 0 bases from J; bases unmatched to any gene: 11.

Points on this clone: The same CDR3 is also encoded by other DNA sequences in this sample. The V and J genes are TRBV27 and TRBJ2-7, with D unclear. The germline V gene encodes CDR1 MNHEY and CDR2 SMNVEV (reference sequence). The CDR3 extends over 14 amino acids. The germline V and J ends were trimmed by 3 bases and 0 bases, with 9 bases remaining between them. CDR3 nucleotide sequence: TGTGCCAGCAGTTTGTTAGGTCCCTCCTACGAGCAGTACTTC. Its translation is CASSLLGPSYEQYF.

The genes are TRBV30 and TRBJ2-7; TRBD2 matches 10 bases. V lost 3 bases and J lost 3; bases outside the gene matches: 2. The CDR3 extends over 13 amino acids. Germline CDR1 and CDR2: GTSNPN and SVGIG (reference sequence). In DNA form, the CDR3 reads TGTGCCTGGAGCCTAGCGGGAGACTACGAGCAGTACTTC. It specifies CAWSLAGDYEQYF. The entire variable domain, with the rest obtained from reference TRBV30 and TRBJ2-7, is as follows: SQTIHQWPATLVQPVGSPLSLECTVEGTSNPNLYWYRQAAGRGLQLLFYSVGIGQISSEVPQNLSASRPQDRQFILSSKKLLLSDSGFYLCAWSLAGDYEQYFGPGTRLTVT.

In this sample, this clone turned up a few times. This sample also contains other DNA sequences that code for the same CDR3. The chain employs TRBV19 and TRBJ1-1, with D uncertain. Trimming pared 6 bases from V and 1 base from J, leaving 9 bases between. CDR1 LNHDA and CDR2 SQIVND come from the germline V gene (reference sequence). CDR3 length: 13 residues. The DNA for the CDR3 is TGTGCCAGTAGGCCGACGGAGAACACTGAAGCTTTCTTT. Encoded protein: CASRPTENTEAFF.

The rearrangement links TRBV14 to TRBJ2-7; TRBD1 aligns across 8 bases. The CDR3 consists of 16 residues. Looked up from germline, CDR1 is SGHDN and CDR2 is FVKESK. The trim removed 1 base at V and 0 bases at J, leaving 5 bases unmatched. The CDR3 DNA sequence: TGTGCCAGCAGCCAAGGGGACAGGATAAGCTCCTACGAGCAGTACTTC. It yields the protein CASSQGDRISSYEQYF.

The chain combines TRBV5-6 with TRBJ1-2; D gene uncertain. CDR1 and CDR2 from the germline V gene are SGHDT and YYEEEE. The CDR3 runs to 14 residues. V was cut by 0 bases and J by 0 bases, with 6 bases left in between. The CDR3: CASSLATSNYGYTF. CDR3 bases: TGTGCCAGCAGCTTGGCCACCTCTAACTATGGCTACACCTTC.

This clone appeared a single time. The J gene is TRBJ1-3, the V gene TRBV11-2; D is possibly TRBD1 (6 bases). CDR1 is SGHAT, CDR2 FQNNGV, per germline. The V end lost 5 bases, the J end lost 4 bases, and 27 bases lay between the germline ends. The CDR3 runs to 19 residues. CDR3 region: CASSGDPGDTGMRGNTIYF. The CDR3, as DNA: TGTGCCAGCAGCGGCGACCCGGGGGACACCGGTATGAGGGGAAACACCATATATTTT.

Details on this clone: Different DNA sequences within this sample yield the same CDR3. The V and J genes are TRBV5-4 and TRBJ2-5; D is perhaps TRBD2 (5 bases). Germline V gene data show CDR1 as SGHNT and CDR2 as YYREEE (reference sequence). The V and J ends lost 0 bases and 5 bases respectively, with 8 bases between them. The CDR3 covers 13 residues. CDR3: CASSLGGEETQYF. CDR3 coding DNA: TGTGCCAGCAGCTTGGGTGGGGAGGAGACCCAGTACTTC.

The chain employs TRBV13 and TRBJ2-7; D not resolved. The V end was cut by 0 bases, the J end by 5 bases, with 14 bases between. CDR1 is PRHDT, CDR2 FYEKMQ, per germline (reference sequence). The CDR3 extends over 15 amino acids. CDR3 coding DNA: TGTGCCAGCAGCTTAGGGTGGGGAATTGGTAACGAGCAGTACTTC. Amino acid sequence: CASSLGWGIGNEQYF.

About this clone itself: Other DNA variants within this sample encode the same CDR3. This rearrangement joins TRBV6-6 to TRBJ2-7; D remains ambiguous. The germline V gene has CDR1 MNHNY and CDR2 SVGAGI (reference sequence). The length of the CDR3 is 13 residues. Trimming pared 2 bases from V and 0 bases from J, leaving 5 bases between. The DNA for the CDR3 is TGTGCCAGCAGTTACAGTGACTCCTACGAGCAGTACTTC. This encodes CASSYSDSYEQYF.

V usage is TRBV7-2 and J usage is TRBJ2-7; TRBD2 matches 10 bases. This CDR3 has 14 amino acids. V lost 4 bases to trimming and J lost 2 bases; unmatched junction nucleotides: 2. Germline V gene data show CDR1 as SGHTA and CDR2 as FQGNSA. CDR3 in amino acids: CASSWTSGAYEQYF. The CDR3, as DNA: TGTGCCAGCAGCTGGACTAGCGGAGCCTACGAGCAGTACTTC.

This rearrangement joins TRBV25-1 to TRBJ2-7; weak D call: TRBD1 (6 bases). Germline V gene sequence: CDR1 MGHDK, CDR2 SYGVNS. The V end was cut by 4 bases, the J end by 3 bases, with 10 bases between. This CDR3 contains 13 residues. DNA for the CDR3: TGTGCCAGCAGTGCCATGGACAGCTACGAGCAGTACTTC. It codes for CASSAMDSYEQYF.

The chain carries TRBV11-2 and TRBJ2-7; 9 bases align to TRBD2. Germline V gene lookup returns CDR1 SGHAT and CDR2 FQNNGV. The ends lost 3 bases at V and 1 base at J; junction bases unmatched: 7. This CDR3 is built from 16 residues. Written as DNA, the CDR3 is TGTGCCAGCAGCTTTCCTAGCGGGGTAGGGTCCTACGAGCAGTACTTC. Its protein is CASSFPSGVGSYEQYF.

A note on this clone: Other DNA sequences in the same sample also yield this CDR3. The CDR3 nucleotides are TGTGCCAGCAGCTTAGATCAGGGAGATGCCCCCCTCCACTTT. Translating gives CASSLDQGDAPLHF. The J gene is TRBJ1-6, the V gene TRBV7-9; D may be TRBD1 (5 bases). CDR3 length: 14 residues. CDR1 and CDR2 from the germline V gene are SEHNR and FQNEAQ (reference sequence). Trimming removed 1 base at V and 13 bases at J, with 14 bases between. The whole variable domain, remainder taken from reference TRBV7-9 and TRBJ1-6, is DTGVSQNPRHKITKRGQNVTFRCDPISEHNRLYWYRQTLGQGPEFLTYFQNEAQLEKSRLLSDRFSAERPKGSFSTLEIQRTEQGDSAMYLCASSLDQGDAPLHFGNGTRLTVT.